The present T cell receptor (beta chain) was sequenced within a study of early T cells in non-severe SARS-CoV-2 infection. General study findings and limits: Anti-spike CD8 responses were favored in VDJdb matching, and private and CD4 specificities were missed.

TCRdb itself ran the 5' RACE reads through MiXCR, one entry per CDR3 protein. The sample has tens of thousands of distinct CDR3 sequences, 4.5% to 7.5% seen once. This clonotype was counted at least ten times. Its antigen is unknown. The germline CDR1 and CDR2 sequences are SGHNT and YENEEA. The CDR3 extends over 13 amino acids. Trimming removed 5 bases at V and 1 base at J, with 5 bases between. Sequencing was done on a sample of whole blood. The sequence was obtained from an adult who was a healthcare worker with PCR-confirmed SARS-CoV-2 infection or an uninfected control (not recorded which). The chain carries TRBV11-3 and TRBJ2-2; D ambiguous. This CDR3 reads CASSPQNTGELFF. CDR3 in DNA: TGTGCCAGCAGCCCGCAGAACACCGGGGAGCTGTTTTTT.